This T cell receptor beta chain was profiled in a study of blood T cell repertoires in COVID-19. Study information: Whether acute or convalescent, the COVID-19 samples came from the United States, Italy and Spain.

From germline, CDR1 is GTSNPN and CDR2 SVGIG (reference sequence). The CDR3 is made up of 13 amino acids. The authors' processing: Amplified reference gene primers provided the basis for estimating nucleated cell counts. Here immunoSEQ multiplex PCR was the method, and the copy in TCRdb shows in-frame clones only, minus some. V and J calls and clone size are copied from that table; D and trimming were computed from the DNA. The sample comprises around 290,000 clones, over 75% of which are singletons, and approximately 8.1% rests with the top ten. The chain couples TRBV30 to TRBJ1-2; D is unclear. The receptor was isolated from a woman in her fifties or sixties who had recovered from COVID-19. Material: peripheral blood. Written as DNA, the CDR3 is TGTGCTGTGAGCCGGACTACTAACTATGGCTACACCTTC. It codes for CAVSRTTNYGYTF.